This TCR beta chain derives from a study of T cell changes during pregnancy in multiple sclerosis. Profiled with immunoSEQ multiplex PCR; TCRdb holds only in-frame clones, not every one. Of about 45,000 clones in the sample, approximately 90% were seen once. V lost 6 bases, J lost 5 bases, and 12 bases stayed unmatched. This CDR3 is built from 16 residues. Germline CDR1 reads KGHSH; CDR2 reads LQKENI. The gene calls are TRBV18 and TRBJ2-5, with TRBD1 identical over 10 bases. The sequenced sample was CD8+ T cells from peripheral blood mononuclear cells, obtained in the second trimester of pregnancy. The TCR originated in a female donor with multiple sclerosis, enrolled in a pregnancy study. The DNA for the CDR3 is TGTGCCAGCTCGCTCGGGACAGGGGTTCTCGAGGAGACCCAGTACTTC. Its protein is CASSLGTGVLEETQYF.